This T cell receptor (beta chain) was recorded in a study of shared clonotypes between healthy human individuals. The study drew all its donors from Caucasian adults living in Nashville, Tennessee. Turning to this clone: What it binds is not known.

The study's findings and limits: Generation probabilities of non-shared clonotypes were lower (relative to those shared by all four donors).

Sequencing used immunoSEQ multiplex PCR; TCRdb keeps in-frame clones, though not all of them. The data contain some 2,100,000 clones, more than 90% of them singletons. The TCR comes from a young man in good health. Sequencing input: naive CD4+ T cells sorted from blood. As to subset: CD45RA+ positively selected.

The CDR3 sequence: CASSAGTEHLYEQYF. The CDR3 DNA sequence: TGTGCCAGCAGCGCGGGGACAGAGCACCTATACGAGCAGTACTTC. This rearrangement joins TRBV5-4 to TRBJ2-7, with a weak D call TRBD1 (7 bases). The V end was cut by 4 bases, the J end by 4 bases, with 18 bases between. Germline assignment: CDR1 SGHNT and CDR2 YYREEE (reference sequence). This CDR3 has 15 amino acids.